This TCR beta chain was found in a study of T cells in Graves' hyperthyroidism and ophthalmopathy. Broader study findings: The blood repertoire included most of the expanded thyroid clonotypes above 0.001.

Researchers amplified the TCR beta CDR3 regions from RNA transcripts. First-round RT-PCR with HTBI primers amplified the TCR CDR3 region. From the multiplex PCR reads, TCRdb called clonotypes with MiXCR, one entry per CDR3 protein. In the table there are 450,000 to 700,000 distinct CDR3 sequences, more than 45% of which are singletons. In germline, CDR1 is SNHLY, CDR2 FYNNEI. Trimming left V 6 bases short and J 5 bases short, with 23 bases between. The CDR3 loop spans 16 amino acids. Reasons for excluding patients were uncontrolled infection, other autoimmune disease, pregnancy or lactation. Every diagnosis used clinical symptoms, serum thyroxine and TRAb, thyroid ultrasound and orbital computed tomography. This clonotype was counted only a few times. Its antigen is undetermined.

This clonotype originated in an adult woman with Graves' disease, either hyperthyroidism or ophthalmopathy (not recorded which). The sequenced sample was peripheral blood or thyroid tissue (not recorded which). This sequence joins TRBV2 and TRBJ2-7; D gene uncertain. CDR3: CASSWSPGLGSHEQYF. CDR3 sequence (DNA): TGTGCCAGCAGCTGGTCACCAGGTCTTGGTTCGCACGAGCAGTACTTC.